The clone carrying this T cell receptor (beta chain) was detected ten times or more. This entry comes from a study of T-cell reconstitution after alpha-beta-depleted transplantation in children. The library targeted TCRbeta and was prepared with unique molecular identifiers. TCRdb re-derived calls from the PCR reads in MiXCR, one entry per CDR3 protein. Seen here are over 150,000 distinct CDR3 sequences, about 14% observed once, and the top ten hold roughly 13%. The germline CDR1 and CDR2 sequences are SGHNT and YENEEA. V trimming: 0 bases; J trimming: 3 bases; junction bases outside the gene matches: 9. This CDR3 is 17 amino acids long.

The material was PBMCs from the stem cell graft donor, obtained from the stem cell graft. The sequence derives from a human donor who donated a stem cell graft to a child with acute lymphoblastic leukemia. The chain links TRBV11-3 to TRBJ2-3; 7 positions match TRBD2. CDR3 sequence: CASSLETFAGDTDTQYF. The CDR3 bases are TGTGCCAGCAGCTTAGAAACCTTCGCGGGAGATACAGATACGCAGTATTTT.